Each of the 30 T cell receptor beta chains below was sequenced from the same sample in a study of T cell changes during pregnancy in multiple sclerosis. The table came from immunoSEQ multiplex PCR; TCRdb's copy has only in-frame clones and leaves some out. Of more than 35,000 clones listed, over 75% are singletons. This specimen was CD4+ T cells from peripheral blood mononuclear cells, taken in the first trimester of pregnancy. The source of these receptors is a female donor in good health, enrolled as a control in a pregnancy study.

The CDR3 region is CASSRRYGGTDTQYF. CDR3 in DNA: TGTGCCAGCAGTCGTAGGTATGGAGGCACAGATACGCAGTATTTT. The J gene is TRBJ2-3, the V gene TRBV7-9; no definite D call. Germline V lookup: CDR1 SEHNR, CDR2 FQNEAQ (reference sequence). Trimming removed 6 bases from V and 1 base from J, with 14 bases in between. The CDR3 totals 15 residues.

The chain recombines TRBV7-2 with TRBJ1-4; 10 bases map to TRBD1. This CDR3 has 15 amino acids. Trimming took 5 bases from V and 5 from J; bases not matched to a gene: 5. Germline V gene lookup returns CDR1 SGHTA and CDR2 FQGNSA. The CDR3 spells CASSPGQGRNEKLFF. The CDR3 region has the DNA TGTGCCAGCAGCCCGGGACAGGGGCGGAATGAAAAACTGTTTTTT.

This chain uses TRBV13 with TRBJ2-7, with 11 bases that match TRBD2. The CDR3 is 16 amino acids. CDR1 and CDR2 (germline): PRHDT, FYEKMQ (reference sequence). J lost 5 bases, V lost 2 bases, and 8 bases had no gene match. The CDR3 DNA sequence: TGTGCCAGCAGCTTACGGCCTAGCGGGGGGAGAAACGAGCAGTACTTC. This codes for CASSLRPSGGRNEQYF.

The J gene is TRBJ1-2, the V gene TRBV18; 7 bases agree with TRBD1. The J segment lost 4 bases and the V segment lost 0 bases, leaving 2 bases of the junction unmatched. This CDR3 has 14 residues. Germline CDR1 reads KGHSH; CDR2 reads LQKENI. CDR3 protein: CASSPPRDSYGYTF. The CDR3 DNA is TGTGCCAGCTCACCACCCCGGGACAGCTATGGCTACACCTTC.

The CDR3 loop is CASSLNAARSGYTF. In DNA, the CDR3 is TGTGCCAGCAGTTTAAACGCCGCGCGGTCCGGCTACACCTTC. The gene calls are TRBV27 and TRBJ1-2; D is unresolved. Germline V gene lookup returns CDR1 MNHEY and CDR2 SMNVEV (reference sequence). V lost 2 bases to trimming and J lost 8 bases, with 15 bases between them. This CDR3 contains 14 residues.

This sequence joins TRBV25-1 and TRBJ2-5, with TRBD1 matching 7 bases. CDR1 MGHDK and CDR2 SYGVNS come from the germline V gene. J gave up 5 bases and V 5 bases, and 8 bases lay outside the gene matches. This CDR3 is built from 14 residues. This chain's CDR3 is CASSQGGQSETQYF. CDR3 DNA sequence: TGTGCCAGCAGTCAAGGGGGACAGAGCGAGACCCAGTACTTC.

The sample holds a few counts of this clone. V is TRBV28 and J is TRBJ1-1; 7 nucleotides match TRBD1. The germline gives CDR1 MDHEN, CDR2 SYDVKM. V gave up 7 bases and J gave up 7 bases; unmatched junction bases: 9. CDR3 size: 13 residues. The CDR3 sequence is CASTRGGAGEAFF. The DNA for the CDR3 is TGTGCCAGCACGAGAGGGGGCGCGGGTGAAGCTTTCTTT.

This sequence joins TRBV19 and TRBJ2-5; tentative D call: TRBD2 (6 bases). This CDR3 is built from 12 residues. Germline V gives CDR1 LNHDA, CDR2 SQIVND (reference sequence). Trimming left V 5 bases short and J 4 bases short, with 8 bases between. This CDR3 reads CASSWGGETQYF. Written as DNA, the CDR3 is TGTGCCAGTAGTTGGGGAGGAGAGACCCAGTACTTC.

CDR3 sequence reads: CASSEGRRWSSYGYTF. The CDR3, as DNA: TGTGCCAGCAGTGAAGGGCGACGGTGGAGTTCCTATGGCTACACCTTC. This rearrangement joins TRBV6-1 to TRBJ1-2; D unresolved. The CDR3 extends over 16 amino acids. Trimming pared 1 base from V and 4 bases from J, leaving 16 bases between. The germline gives CDR1 MNHNS, CDR2 SASEGT.

CDR3 in amino acids: CASSPSVDYGYTF. CDR3 coding DNA: TGTGCCAGCTCACCATCCGTAGACTATGGCTACACCTTC. The genes are TRBV18 and TRBJ1-2; D unresolved. CDR3 length: 13 amino acids. V gave up 2 bases and J gave up 3 bases, with 7 bases separating them. Germline loops: CDR1 KGHSH, CDR2 LQKENI.

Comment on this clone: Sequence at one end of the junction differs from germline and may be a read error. CDR3 in DNA: TGTGCCAGCAGTTTAAGCCGCCCGGCCAGGGAAGCATTT. As protein: CASSLSRPAREAF. This chain uses TRBV28 with TRBJ1-5; D perhaps matches TRBD1 (5 bases). This CDR3 spans 13 amino acids. Germline loops: CDR1 MDHEN, CDR2 SYDVKM. Full variable domain (missing parts from reference TRBV28 and TRBJ1-5): DVKVTQSSRYLVKRTGEKVFLECVQDMDHENMFWYRQDPGLGLRLIYFSYDVKMKEKGDIPEGYSVSREKKERFSLILESASTNQTSMYLCASSLSRPAREAFGDGTRLSIL.

The CDR3: CASSAIQGYQPQHF. In DNA form, the CDR3 reads TGTGCCAGTAGTGCTATACAGGGGTATCAGCCCCAGCATTTT. The J gene is TRBJ1-5, the V gene TRBV19, with 7 positions matching TRBD1. The germline V gene encodes CDR1 LNHDA and CDR2 SQIVND (reference sequence). This CDR3 has 14 residues. V lost 5 bases and J lost 5; bases outside the gene matches: 6.

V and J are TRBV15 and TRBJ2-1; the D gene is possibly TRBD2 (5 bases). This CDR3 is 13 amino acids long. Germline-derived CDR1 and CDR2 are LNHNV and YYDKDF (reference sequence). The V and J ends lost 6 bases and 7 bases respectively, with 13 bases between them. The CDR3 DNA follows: TGTGCCACCAGTTTTCGACGGACTAATGAGCAGTTCTTC. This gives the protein CATSFRRTNEQFF.

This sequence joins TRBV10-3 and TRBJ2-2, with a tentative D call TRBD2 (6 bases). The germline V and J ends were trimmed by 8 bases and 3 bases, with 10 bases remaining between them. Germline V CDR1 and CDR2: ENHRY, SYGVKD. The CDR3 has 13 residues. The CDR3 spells CAIEGGDTGELFF. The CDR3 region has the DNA TGTGCCATCGAAGGCGGGGACACCGGGGAGCTGTTTTTT.

In DNA, the CDR3 is TGCAGCGTTGGCGTAACTAGCGGCCACTCCAATGAGCAGTTCTTC. Encoded protein: CSVGVTSGHSNEQFF. The chain couples TRBV29-1 to TRBJ2-1; 8 bases are shared with TRBD2. The germline gives CDR1 SQVTM, CDR2 ANQGSEA. J was trimmed by 6 bases and V by 4 bases; bases with no gene match: 11. The CDR3 runs to 15 residues.

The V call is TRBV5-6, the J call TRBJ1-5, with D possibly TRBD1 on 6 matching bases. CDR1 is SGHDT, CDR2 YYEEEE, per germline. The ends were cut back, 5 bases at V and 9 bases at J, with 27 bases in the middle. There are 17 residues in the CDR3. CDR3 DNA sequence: TGTGCCAGCAGTAAGAGACAGGCAGTGATGGCAAACCGGCCCCAGCATTTT. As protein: CASSKRQAVMANRPQHF. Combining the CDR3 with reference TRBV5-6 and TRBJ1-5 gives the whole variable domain DAGVTQSPTHLIKTRGQQVTLRCSPKSGHDTVSWYQQALGQGPQFIFQYYEEEERQRGNFPDRFSGHQFPNYSSELNVNALLLGDSALYLCASSKRQAVMANRPQHFGDGTRLSIL.

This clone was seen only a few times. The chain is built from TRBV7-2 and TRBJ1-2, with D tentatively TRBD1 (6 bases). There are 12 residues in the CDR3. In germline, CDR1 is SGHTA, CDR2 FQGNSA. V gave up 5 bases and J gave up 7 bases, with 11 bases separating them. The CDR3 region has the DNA TGTGCCAGCAGCCCACAGGGTTTTGGCTACACCTTC. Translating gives CASSPQGFGYTF.

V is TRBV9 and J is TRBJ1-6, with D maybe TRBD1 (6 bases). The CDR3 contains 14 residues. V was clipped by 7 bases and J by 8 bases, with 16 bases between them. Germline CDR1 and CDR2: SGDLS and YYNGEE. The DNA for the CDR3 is TGTGCCAGCGGTCGGACAGCCCGAGATTCACCCCTCCACTTT. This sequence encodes CASGRTARDSPLHF.

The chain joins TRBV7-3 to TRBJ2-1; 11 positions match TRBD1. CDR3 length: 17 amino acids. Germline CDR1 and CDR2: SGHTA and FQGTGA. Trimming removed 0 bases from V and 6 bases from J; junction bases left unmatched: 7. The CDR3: CASSLTLRDRGVNEQFF. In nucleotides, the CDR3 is TGTGCCAGCAGCTTAACGTTGCGGGACAGGGGGGTCAATGAGCAGTTCTTC.

This chain's CDR3 is CASNKGGVGNEQFF. For the CDR3, the DNA is TGTGCCAGCAACAAGGGGGGGGTTGGAAATGAGCAGTTCTTC. V is TRBV11-1 and J is TRBJ2-1; perhaps TRBD2 as D (7 bases). The V and J ends lost 7 bases and 7 bases respectively, with 17 bases between them. This CDR3 contains 14 residues. The V gene's germline CDR1 is SGHAT and CDR2 FQDESV (reference sequence).

Here the CDR3 DNA reads TGTGCCAGTACCGGAGCCGACAGTCAGTCGACCAATCAGCCCCAGCATTTT. Translation: CASTGADSQSTNQPQHF. The rearrangement uses TRBV19 and TRBJ1-5; a possible D gene is TRBD1 (5 bases). The CDR3 runs to 17 residues. The V and J ends lost 7 bases and 3 bases respectively, with 22 bases between them. CDR1 and CDR2 from the germline V gene are LNHDA and SQIVND (reference sequence).

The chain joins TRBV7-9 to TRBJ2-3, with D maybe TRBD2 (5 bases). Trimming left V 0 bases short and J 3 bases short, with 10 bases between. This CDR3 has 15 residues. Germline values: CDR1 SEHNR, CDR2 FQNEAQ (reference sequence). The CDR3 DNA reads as TGTGCCAGCAGCTTAGCTGGGAGTACAACAGATACGCAGTATTTT. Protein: CASSLAGSTTDTQYF.

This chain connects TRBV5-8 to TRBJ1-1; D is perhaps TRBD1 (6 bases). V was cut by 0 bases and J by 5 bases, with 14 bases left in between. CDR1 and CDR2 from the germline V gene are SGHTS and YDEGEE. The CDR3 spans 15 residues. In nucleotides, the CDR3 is TGTGCCAGCAGCTTGGGGATCGGGGGGCGAACTGAAGCTTTCTTT. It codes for CASSLGIGGRTEAFF.

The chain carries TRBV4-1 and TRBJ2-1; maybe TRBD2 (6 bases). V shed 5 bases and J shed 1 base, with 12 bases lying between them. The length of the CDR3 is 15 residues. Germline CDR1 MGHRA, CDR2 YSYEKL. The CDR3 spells CASSFPGESYNEQFF. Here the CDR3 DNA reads TGCGCCAGCAGCTTCCCGGGGGAGTCCTACAATGAGCAGTTCTTC.

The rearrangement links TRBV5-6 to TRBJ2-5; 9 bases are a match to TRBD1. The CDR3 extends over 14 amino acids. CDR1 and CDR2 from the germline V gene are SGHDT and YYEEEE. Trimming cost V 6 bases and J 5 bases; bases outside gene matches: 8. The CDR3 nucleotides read TGTGCCAGCATTATACAGGGGGCGTTGGAGACCCAGTACTTC. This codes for CASIIQGALETQYF.

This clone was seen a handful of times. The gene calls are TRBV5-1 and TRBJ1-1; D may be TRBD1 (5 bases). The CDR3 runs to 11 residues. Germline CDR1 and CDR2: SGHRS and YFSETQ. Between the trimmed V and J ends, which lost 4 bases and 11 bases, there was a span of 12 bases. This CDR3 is CASSRDLGAFF. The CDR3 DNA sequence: TGCGCCAGCAGCAGGGACTTGGGCGCTTTCTTT.

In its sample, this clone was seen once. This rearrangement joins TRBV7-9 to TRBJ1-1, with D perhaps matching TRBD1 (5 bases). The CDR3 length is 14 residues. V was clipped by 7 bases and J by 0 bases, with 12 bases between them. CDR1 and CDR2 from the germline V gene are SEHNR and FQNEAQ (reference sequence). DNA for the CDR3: TGTGCCAGCAACCCGGGGGTGATGAACACTGAAGCTTTCTTT. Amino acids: CASNPGVMNTEAFF.

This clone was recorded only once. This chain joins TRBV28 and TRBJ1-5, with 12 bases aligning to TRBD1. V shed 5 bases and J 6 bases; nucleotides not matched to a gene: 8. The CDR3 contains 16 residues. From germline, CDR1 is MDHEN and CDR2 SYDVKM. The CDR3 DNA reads TGTGCCAGCAGTATCCGGGACAGGGGGCGGACTCAGCCCCAGCATTTT. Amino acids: CASSIRDRGRTQPQHF.

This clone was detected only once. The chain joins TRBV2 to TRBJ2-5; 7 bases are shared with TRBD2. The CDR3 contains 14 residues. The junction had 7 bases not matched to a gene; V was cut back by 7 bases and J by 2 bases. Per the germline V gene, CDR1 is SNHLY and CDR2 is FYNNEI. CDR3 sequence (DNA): TGTGCCAGCAAATGGCGGGGGAGTCAAGAGACCCAGTACTTC. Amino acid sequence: CASKWRGSQETQYF. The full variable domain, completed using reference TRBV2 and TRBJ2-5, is EPEVTQTPSHQVTQMGQEVILRCVPISNHLYFYWYRQILGQKVEFLVSFYNNEISEKSEIFDDQFSVERPDGSNFTLKIRSTKLEDSAMYFCASKWRGSQETQYFGPGTRLLVL.

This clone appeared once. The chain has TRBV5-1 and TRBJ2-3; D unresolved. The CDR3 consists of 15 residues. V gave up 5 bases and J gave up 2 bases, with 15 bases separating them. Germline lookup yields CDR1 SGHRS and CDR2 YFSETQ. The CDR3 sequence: CASRLRQAITDTQYF. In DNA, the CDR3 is TGCGCCAGCAGGTTGAGGCAGGCGATCACAGATACGCAGTATTTT.